Listed below are T cell receptor beta chains from one sample, sequenced in a study of regulatory T cells in long-lasting Graves disease. TCRdb independently ran MiXCR on the multiplex PCR reads; one entry per CDR3 protein. This table holds about 470,000 distinct CDR3 sequences, less than 25% found once. The source was peripheral blood mononuclear cells (PBMCs), collected when the disease was refractory, from a patient treated with antithyroid drugs. The receptors shown here come from a female donor with Graves disease. Each CDR3 is given with its conserved first and last residue. The order of the fields is clone size, D gene, J gene, V gene, CDR3 DNA, CDR3 protein. The D gene is left open where the match is weak. Where a row states a size, it is once, few, many or the class of an expanded clone; other rows omit it.

abundance: many
d_gene: -
j_gene: TRBJ2-2
v_gene: TRBV15
CDR3nt: TGTGCCACCAGCAGAGAAGTAGGTTGGACCGGGGAGCTGTTTTTT
CDR3aa: CATSREVGWTGELFF

abundance: many
d_gene: -
j_gene: TRBJ2-7
v_gene: TRBV11-2
CDR3nt: TGTGCCAGCAGCTTAGTTGATCGGGGCGCCTACGAGCAGTACTTC
CDR3aa: CASSLVDRGAYEQYF

abundance: -
d_gene: -
j_gene: TRBJ1-2
v_gene: TRBV19
CDR3nt: TGTGCCAGTAGTATTCCCGACTATGGCTGCACCTTC
CDR3aa: CASSIPDYGCTF

abundance: -
d_gene: -
j_gene: TRBJ1-1
v_gene: TRBV29-1
CDR3nt: TGCAGCGTTTTGTCAGGGAATCCTGAAGCTTTCTTT
CDR3aa: CSVLSGNPEAFF

abundance: -
d_gene: -
j_gene: TRBJ2-3
v_gene: TRBV12-3/TRBV12-4
CDR3nt: TGTGCCAGCAGCGGTACGGGAGTCACAGATACGCAGTATTTT
CDR3aa: CASSGTGVTDTQYF

abundance: few
d_gene: TRBD1
j_gene: TRBJ1-2
v_gene: TRBV5-1
CDR3nt: TGCGCCAGCAGCCCCTGGACAGGGGGCGTCAATGGCTACACCTTC
CDR3aa: CASSPWTGGVNGYTF

abundance: many
d_gene: TRBD1
j_gene: TRBJ2-5
v_gene: TRBV11-2
CDR3nt: TGTGCCAGCAGCCTTACACCCGGGACAGAACAAGAGACCCAGTACTTC
CDR3aa: CASSLTPGTEQETQYF

abundance: many
d_gene: -
j_gene: TRBJ2-3
v_gene: TRBV2
CDR3nt: TGTGCCAGCGGAGGGGTCTCTCCAGATACGCAGTATTTT
CDR3aa: CASGGVSPDTQYF

abundance: -
d_gene: -
j_gene: TRBJ1-1
v_gene: TRBV5-1
CDR3nt: TGCGCCAGCAGCTCCCGGGTAGGGAAAGCTTTCTTT
CDR3aa: CASSSRVGKAFF

abundance: many
d_gene: -
j_gene: TRBJ1-1
v_gene: TRBV28
CDR3nt: TGTGCCAGCACCTCAATGAACACTGAAGCTTTCTTT
CDR3aa: CASTSMNTEAFF

abundance: -
d_gene: TRBD1
j_gene: TRBJ2-4
v_gene: TRBV20-1
CDR3nt: TGCAGTGCTCAGACAGGGGCTGGTAGCATTCAGTACTTC
CDR3aa: CSAQTGAGSIQYF

abundance: -
d_gene: -
j_gene: TRBJ2-7
v_gene: TRBV19
CDR3nt: TGTGCCAGTAGTACCCCGCCGCTAGGAGGGCTGTACGAGCAGTACTTC
CDR3aa: CASSTPPLGGLYEQYF

abundance: many
d_gene: TRBD1
j_gene: TRBJ1-2
v_gene: TRBV5-1
CDR3nt: TGCGCCAGCAGTCCTACCGGGACAGGGGGCTATGGCTACACCTTC
CDR3aa: CASSPTGTGGYGYTF

abundance: many
d_gene: TRBD2
j_gene: TRBJ2-4
v_gene: TRBV12-3/TRBV12-4
CDR3nt: TGTGCCAGCAGTCCGGGACTAGCGGATCAGTACTTC
CDR3aa: CASSPGLADQYF

abundance: once
d_gene: -
j_gene: TRBJ2-1
v_gene: TRBV20-1
CDR3nt: TGCAGTGCCATATACGGAAACACCATCTACAATGAGCAGTTCTTC
CDR3aa: CSAIYGNTIYNEQFF

abundance: few
d_gene: -
j_gene: TRBJ2-7
v_gene: TRBV5-6
CDR3nt: TGTGCCAGCAGCGTCAGAGAGCCGCGGAACGAGCAGTACTTC
CDR3aa: CASSVREPRNEQYF

abundance: many
d_gene: TRBD1
j_gene: TRBJ2-7
v_gene: TRBV28
CDR3nt: TGTGCCAGCAGTTTGCAGACAGGGGGCCCTTACGAGCAGTACTTC
CDR3aa: CASSLQTGGPYEQYF

abundance: many
d_gene: -
j_gene: TRBJ2-5
v_gene: TRBV10-3
CDR3nt: TGTGCCATCAGTGAGTCGGCCGATGGGACAACCTACCAGGAGACCCAGTACTTC
CDR3aa: CAISESADGTTYQETQYF

abundance: many
d_gene: -
j_gene: TRBJ2-7
v_gene: TRBV11-2
CDR3nt: TGTGCCAGCAGCTTAGAGACGGTGGACGAGCAGTACTTC
CDR3aa: CASSLETVDEQYF

abundance: many
d_gene: -
j_gene: TRBJ2-5
v_gene: TRBV7-9
CDR3nt: TGTGCCAGCAGCTTAGGACAGATCCTAGAGACCCAGTACTTC
CDR3aa: CASSLGQILETQYF

abundance: many
d_gene: -
j_gene: TRBJ1-1
v_gene: TRBV6-1
CDR3nt: TGTGCCAGCAGTCGAGCCCGGGGCACTGAAGCTTTCTTT
CDR3aa: CASSRARGTEAFF

abundance: many
d_gene: TRBD1
j_gene: TRBJ1-1
v_gene: TRBV5-1
CDR3nt: TGCGCCAGCAGCCCCTTCACAGGGGGGAACACTGAAGCTTTCTTT
CDR3aa: CASSPFTGGNTEAFF

abundance: few
d_gene: -
j_gene: TRBJ1-5
v_gene: TRBV15
CDR3nt: TGTGCCACCAGCAGCTTTAATACAGGCCAGCCCCAGCATTTT
CDR3aa: CATSSFNTGQPQHF

abundance: many
d_gene: -
j_gene: TRBJ1-1
v_gene: TRBV30
CDR3nt: TGTGCCTGGATAGGAGCGGCAGGAATGAACACTGAAGCTTTCTTT
CDR3aa: CAWIGAAGMNTEAFF

abundance: few
d_gene: TRBD1
j_gene: TRBJ1-6
v_gene: TRBV24-1
CDR3nt: TGTGCCACCAGTGACGGACAGGGGGCTAATTCACCCCTCCACTTT
CDR3aa: CATSDGQGANSPLHF

abundance: many
d_gene: -
j_gene: TRBJ2-7
v_gene: TRBV7-9
CDR3nt: TGTGCCAGCAGCTCCCAGCGAGAGGCGGACGAGCAGTACTTC
CDR3aa: CASSSQREADEQYF

abundance: many
d_gene: -
j_gene: TRBJ1-1
v_gene: TRBV28
CDR3nt: TGTGCCAGCAGTCCCCTTGGGGGGAGCACTGAAGCTTTCTTT
CDR3aa: CASSPLGGSTEAFF

abundance: -
d_gene: TRBD1
j_gene: TRBJ1-6
v_gene: TRBV30
CDR3nt: TGTGCCTGCGAAACCTCACAGGGGTTTAATTCACCCCTCCACTTT
CDR3aa: CACETSQGFNSPLHF

abundance: -
d_gene: TRBD2
j_gene: TRBJ2-7
v_gene: TRBV5-1
CDR3nt: TGCGCCAGCAGCCAGGTCACTAGCGGGTACCCCTACGAGCAGTACTTC
CDR3aa: CASSQVTSGYPYEQYF

abundance: many
d_gene: -
j_gene: TRBJ2-7
v_gene: TRBV6-2/TRBV6-3
CDR3nt: TGTGCCAGCAAAGGACCCGAGGGCGGCGAGCAGTACTTC
CDR3aa: CASKGPEGGEQYF

abundance: many
d_gene: -
j_gene: TRBJ1-5
v_gene: TRBV5-1
CDR3nt: TGCGCCAGCAGCTTGGAGGGATATAGCAATCAGCCCCAGCATTTT
CDR3aa: CASSLEGYSNQPQHF

abundance: many
d_gene: TRBD2
j_gene: TRBJ2-7
v_gene: TRBV28
CDR3nt: TGTGCCAGCAGTTCACACGCCCGAAATAGCGGGAGGGCCTACGAGCAGTACTTC
CDR3aa: CASSSHARNSGRAYEQYF

abundance: many
d_gene: -
j_gene: TRBJ1-6
v_gene: TRBV30
CDR3nt: TGTGCCTGGAGTATAGACTACAGGAATTCACCCCTCCACTTT
CDR3aa: CAWSIDYRNSPLHF

abundance: many
d_gene: -
j_gene: TRBJ2-2
v_gene: TRBV11-2
CDR3nt: TGTGCCAGCAGCTACCTGGGATCAGCGGCCAGGGGCACCGGGGAGCTGTTTTTT
CDR3aa: CASSYLGSAARGTGELFF

abundance: -
d_gene: TRBD2
j_gene: TRBJ2-7
v_gene: TRBV6-5
CDR3nt: TGTGCCAGCAGTTATAGTCTAGCGGGAGCCTACGAGCAGTACTTC
CDR3aa: CASSYSLAGAYEQYF

abundance: few
d_gene: -
j_gene: TRBJ2-5
v_gene: TRBV20-1
CDR3nt: TGCAGTGCTCCAAAACATGAGAGGACGTCCCAAGAGACCCAGTACTTC
CDR3aa: CSAPKHERTSQETQYF

abundance: many
d_gene: TRBD1
j_gene: TRBJ2-7
v_gene: TRBV7-9
CDR3nt: TGTGCCAGCAGCTCATGGGACAGGGGGTTATACGAGCAGTACTTC
CDR3aa: CASSSWDRGLYEQYF

abundance: many
d_gene: -
j_gene: TRBJ2-7
v_gene: TRBV7-9
CDR3nt: TGTGCCAGCAGCCCTCCCGACAGGCCTACCTACGAGCAGTACTTC
CDR3aa: CASSPPDRPTYEQYF

abundance: many
d_gene: -
j_gene: TRBJ2-7
v_gene: TRBV28
CDR3nt: TGTGCCAGCAGTTTGACAGGTGGTAAGATCGAGCAGTACTTC
CDR3aa: CASSLTGGKIEQYF

abundance: many
d_gene: -
j_gene: TRBJ2-2
v_gene: TRBV12-3/TRBV12-4
CDR3nt: TGTGCCAGCAGCTCGAGAGTAGGCGGGGAGCTGTTTTTT
CDR3aa: CASSSRVGGELFF

abundance: many
d_gene: -
j_gene: TRBJ2-7
v_gene: TRBV18
CDR3nt: TGTGCCAGCTCAGTTCAACAGGGCCACGAGCAGTACTTC
CDR3aa: CASSVQQGHEQYF

abundance: few
d_gene: -
j_gene: TRBJ2-6
v_gene: TRBV7-8
CDR3nt: TGTGCCAGCAGTAGGGGGGGACAGTTCCCCTCTGGGGCCAACGTCCTGACTTTC
CDR3aa: CASSRGGQFPSGANVLTF

abundance: many
d_gene: TRBD1
j_gene: TRBJ1-5
v_gene: TRBV2
CDR3nt: TGTGCCAGCAGAGCTACGGACAGGGTGAATCAGCCCCAGCATTTT
CDR3aa: CASRATDRVNQPQHF

abundance: -
d_gene: TRBD1
j_gene: TRBJ2-2
v_gene: TRBV10-3
CDR3nt: TGTGCCATCGCTGTTTTCTCCGGGACAGAAAACACCGGGGAGCTGTTTTTT
CDR3aa: CAIAVFSGTENTGELFF

abundance: -
d_gene: -
j_gene: TRBJ1-1
v_gene: TRBV6-5
CDR3nt: TGTGCCAGCAGTTACGGACAGTTTGGCACTGAAGCTTTCTTT
CDR3aa: CASSYGQFGTEAFF

abundance: many
d_gene: TRBD1
j_gene: TRBJ2-2
v_gene: TRBV18
CDR3nt: TGTGCCAGCCTCCGACAGGGGAACACCGGGGAGCTGTTTTTT
CDR3aa: CASLRQGNTGELFF

abundance: -
d_gene: TRBD1
j_gene: TRBJ2-2
v_gene: TRBV24-1
CDR3nt: TGTGCCACCAGTGATTTTCCGACAGGGAATGTCGACGGGGAGCTGTTTTTT
CDR3aa: CATSDFPTGNVDGELFF

abundance: -
d_gene: TRBD1
j_gene: TRBJ2-2
v_gene: TRBV6-1
CDR3nt: TGTGCCAGCAGTGCGCAGACAGGGCGGTACACCGGGGAGCTGTTTTTT
CDR3aa: CASSAQTGRYTGELFF

abundance: many
d_gene: TRBD2
j_gene: TRBJ2-5
v_gene: TRBV2
CDR3nt: TGTGCCAGCAGTGTAAGCCTAGCGGGAGGAGAGACCCAGTACTTC
CDR3aa: CASSVSLAGGETQYF